The sequence of this TCR beta chain was determined in a study of T-cell reconstitution after alpha-beta-depleted transplantation in children. Study observations and caveats: Reported findings indicate that, about two months after transplant, alpha-beta T cells came from several hundred expanded clones, which were derived from non-depleted graft cells. High day-60 TCRbeta diversity in some patients came from surviving recipient T cells and thymic progenitors. The authors attributed T-cell counts and diversity one year after transplant mostly to newly produced T cells.

Unique molecular identifiers were built into the TCRbeta library. TCRdb reprocessed the PCR reads with MiXCR, giving one entry per CDR3 protein. In the table there are about 980,000 distinct CDR3 sequences, less than 30% of which are singletons. The CDR3 spans 11 residues. The germline CDR1 and CDR2 sequences are DFQATT and SNEGSKA (reference sequence). V was clipped by 3 bases and J by 10 bases, with 11 bases between them. This clonotype was counted only a few times. The antigen is undetermined. The chain links TRBV20-1 to TRBJ2-3, with D hard to call. The clonotype was recovered from a boy under two years old who had a stem cell transplant for SCID, so the T cells may come from the graft donor. The sequencing here drew on PBMCs, mostly from graft donor cells, taken 360 days after TCRalphabeta/CD19-depleted stem cell transplant. CDR3 nucleotides: TGCAGTGCTAGTGGTATAGAGGCGCAGTATTTT. This encodes CSASGIEAQYF.